This entry lists 20 T cell receptor beta chains sequenced from one sample in a study of Graves' ophthalmopathy and Graves' hyperthyroidism. Amplification of the TCR beta CDR3 regions used RNA transcripts (as template). HTBI-primed first-round RT-PCR preceded second-round multiplex PCR. TCRdb analysed the multiplex PCR reads with MiXCR anew, one entry per CDR3 protein. The sample contains about 1.2 million distinct CDR3 sequences, approximately 35% of which appear only once. The sequenced sample consisted of peripheral blood or thyroid tissue (not recorded which). These receptors all stem from an adult man with Graves' hyperthyroidism.

The chain has TRBV2 and TRBJ2-7; 14 bases line up with TRBD2. This CDR3 has 15 residues. Germline V CDR1 and CDR2: SNHLY, FYNNEI. The J segment lost 2 bases and the V segment lost 7 bases, leaving 4 bases of the junction unmatched. The CDR3 here is CASKMGLAGAYEQYF. CDR3 nucleotides: TGTGCCAGCAAGATGGGACTAGCGGGAGCCTACGAGCAGTACTTC.

As regards this clonotype: This sequence may be a read error, since a much larger clone differs from it by one base. This chain links TRBV29-1 with TRBJ2-7, with D unresolved. The end of the DNA is better explained by TRBJ2-1, so the J call may be wrong. This CDR3 has 12 residues. Germline CDR1 reads SQVTM; CDR2 reads ANQGSEA. Written as DNA, the CDR3 is TGCAGCGTTGCTTGGGTTTCCTACGAGCAGTTCTTC. It translates to CSVAWVSYEQFF.

V is TRBV3-1 and J is TRBJ2-7, with 8 nucleotides matching TRBD1. The V gene end was trimmed by 3 bases and the J gene end by 3 bases; junction bases not matched to a gene: 19. The germline gives CDR1 LGHDT, CDR2 YNNKEL (reference sequence). CDR3 size: 19 residues. The DNA of the CDR3 is TGTGCCAGCAGCCACAAGCGAACCGATACCAGACAGGGGTTCTACGAGCAGTACTTC. Translated, it gives CASSHKRTDTRQGFYEQYF.

This clonotype was seen more than once but under ten times. The gene calls are TRBV10-3 and TRBJ1-6; the D is unclear. Germline lookup yields CDR1 ENHRY and CDR2 SYGVKD. The CDR3 has 14 amino acids. The CDR3 bases are TGTGCAGCAGCGGGCGGGTTTGATAATTCACCCCTCCACTTT. Translating gives CAAAGGFDNSPLHF.

This clonotype has more than one count but fewer than ten. The chain joins TRBV30 to TRBJ1-2; D is possibly TRBD1 (6 bases). The CDR3 length is 12 residues. Germline CDR1 reads GTSNPN; CDR2 reads SVGIG (reference sequence). V lost 4 bases to trimming and J lost 6 bases, with 12 bases between them. The CDR3 nucleotides are TGTGCCTGGACGAAACAGGGAAATGGCTACACCTTC. Amino acids: CAWTKQGNGYTF.

The rearrangement joins TRBV11-3 to TRBJ2-7; D gene uncertain. V was cut by 2 bases and J by 1 base, with 9 bases left in between. This CDR3 has 14 residues. Germline V gene data show CDR1 as SGHNT and CDR2 as YENEEA. CDR3 region: CASSLMGLSYEQYF. The CDR3 nucleotides are TGTGCCAGCAGCTTAATGGGATTATCCTACGAGCAGTACTTC.

This clonotype was observed at least ten times. The genes are TRBV20-1 and TRBJ1-1; a weak D match, TRBD1 (5 bases). The CDR3 runs to 12 residues. V shed 4 bases and J shed 8 bases, with 14 bases lying between them. CDR1 and CDR2 from the germline V gene are DFQATT and SNEGSKA (reference sequence). The CDR3 region is CSATVTDLEAFF. The DNA for the CDR3 is TGCAGTGCTACCGTGACAGATCTCGAAGCTTTCTTT.

As concerns this clonotype: A much larger clone differs from this one at a single base, so this may be a read error. V gene TRBV14 combines with J gene TRBJ1-1; D unresolved. CDR1 is SGHDN, CDR2 FVKESK, per germline. The V and J ends lost 1 base and 4 bases respectively, with 7 bases between them. The CDR3 length is 13 residues. CDR3 coding DNA: TGTGCCAGCAGCCAAGGGGCAGTCACTGAAGCTTTCTTT. This gives the protein CASSQGAVTEAFF.

Worth noting for this clonotype: Given a much more abundant clone one base away, this may be a read error. The chain uses TRBV24-1 and TRBJ2-2; D uncertain. The V gene's germline CDR1 is KGHDR and CDR2 SFDVKD. The CDR3 runs to 14 residues. Trimming took off 9 bases at V and 0 bases at J, with 10 bases between the two ends. The CDR3 bases are TGTGCCACCGAGGCCCGGGCGAACACCGGGGAGCTGTTTTTT. It codes for CATEARANTGELFF.

This clonotype was seen many times. The gene calls are TRBV14 and TRBJ2-5, with 8 positions matching TRBD1. The V gene end was trimmed by 4 bases and the J gene end by 2 bases; junction bases not matched to a gene: 6. The length of the CDR3 is 15 residues. Germline CDR1 and CDR2: SGHDN and FVKESK. CDR3 in amino acids: CASSPQGVRQETQYF. Here the CDR3 DNA reads TGTGCCAGCAGCCCACAGGGGGTTCGGCAAGAGACCCAGTACTTC.

About this clonotype itself: One junction end disagrees with the germline gene, perhaps due to a read error. The chain is built from TRBV7-2 and TRBJ1-4; possibly TRBD1 for D (5 bases). The CDR3 totals 14 residues. Germline V gives CDR1 SGHTA, CDR2 FQGNSA. CDR3 bases: TGTGTCAGCAGCTTGCGGGGGTCTAATGAAAAACTGTTTTTT. Translation: CVSSLRGSNEKLFF.

The chain links TRBV29-1 to TRBJ1-5; TRBD1 agrees at 10 bases. The CDR3 covers 15 residues. With 6 bases clipped from V and 10 bases from J, the junction kept 15 bases outside the gene matches. Germline V gene sequence: CDR1 SQVTM, CDR2 ANQGSEA. CDR3 bases: TGCAGCGTAAAACATGGGACAGGGGTCAATTCACCCCAGCATTTT. It codes for CSVKHGTGVNSPQHF.

This clonotype was seen a single time. J is TRBJ1-6 and V is TRBV7-6, with D perhaps matching TRBD1 (5 bases). V gave up 5 bases and J gave up 10 bases, with 15 bases separating them. The CDR3 is 14 amino acids. Germline V CDR1 and CDR2: SGHVS, FNYEAQ. For the CDR3, the DNA is TGTGCCAGCAGCCGATGGGGGGGGTGGTCACCCCTCCACTTT. Its translation: CASSRWGGWSPLHF.

Written as DNA, the CDR3 is TGTGCCAGCAGCTTCTGGACCGATTTTTCAGATACGCAGTATTTT. Translating it yields CASSFWTDFSDTQYF. The rearrangement uses TRBV7-2 and TRBJ1-5; no definite D call. The J call is in doubt because the DNA end fits TRBJ2-3 better. This CDR3 comprises 15 residues. The V gene's germline CDR1 is SGHTA and CDR2 FQGNSA.

This clonotype was counted ten times or more. CDR3 in DNA: TGTGCCACCAGCAGATCCGAGGAGCAGCCCCAGCATTTT. This encodes CATSRSEEQPQHF. This sequence joins TRBV15 and TRBJ1-5; D is ambiguous. This CDR3 is 13 amino acids long. Germline loops: CDR1 LNHNV, CDR2 YYDKDF (reference sequence). Trimming removed 2 bases from V and 7 bases from J, with 9 bases in between.

The chain couples TRBV5-1 to TRBJ2-2, with 15 bases lining up with TRBD2. CDR1 SGHRS and CDR2 YFSETQ come from the germline V gene. This CDR3 region has 16 residues. Trimming removed 5 bases from V and 4 bases from J; junction bases left unmatched: 3. The CDR3 region is CASRGLAGGPTGELFF. Written as DNA, the CDR3 is TGCGCCAGCAGGGGACTAGCGGGAGGTCCCACCGGGGAGCTGTTTTTT.

This clonotype was counted only a few times. The gene calls are TRBV6-5 and TRBJ1-2; no clear D. The germline gives CDR1 MNHEY, CDR2 SVGAGI. The CDR3 runs to 14 residues. V gave up 5 bases and J gave up 4 bases, with 14 bases separating them. CDR3 in amino acids: CASSESTHGYGYTF. The CDR3 nucleotides read TGTGCCAGCAGTGAGTCAACACACGGCTATGGCTACACCTTC.

This clonotype was recorded many times. The V gene is TRBV19, the J gene TRBJ1-5, with 7 nucleotides matching TRBD1. The CDR3 spans 16 residues. Trimming at V came to 7 bases and at J to 0 bases, leaving 9 bases not matched to a gene. Germline lookup yields CDR1 LNHDA and CDR2 SQIVND (reference sequence). The CDR3 reads CASTSLTGSSNQPQHF. The CDR3 DNA is TGTGCCAGTACCTCCCTGACAGGGAGTAGCAATCAGCCCCAGCATTTT.

This clonotype was observed many times. The V and J genes are TRBV14 and TRBJ1-6; D not resolved. Germline CDR1 SGHDN, CDR2 FVKESK. The V gene lost 6 bases and the J gene lost 5 bases, with 8 bases spanning the gap. This CDR3 contains 13 residues. CDR3: CASSRVDNSPLHF. Written as DNA, the CDR3 is TGTGCCAGCAGTAGGGTTGATAATTCACCCCTCCACTTT.

A note on this clonotype: It may be a read error: a sequence one base away is much more abundant. This chain connects TRBV7-9 to TRBJ2-7; 8 positions match TRBD2. The V gene's germline CDR1 is SEHNR and CDR2 FQNEAQ (reference sequence). The length of the CDR3 is 15 residues. V lost 1 base, J lost 6 bases, and 8 bases stayed unmatched. The CDR3 DNA reads as TGTGCCAGCAGCTTAGAGGTAGCGGGACCGGGCGAGCAGTACTTC. Amino acids: CASSLEVAGPGEQYF.